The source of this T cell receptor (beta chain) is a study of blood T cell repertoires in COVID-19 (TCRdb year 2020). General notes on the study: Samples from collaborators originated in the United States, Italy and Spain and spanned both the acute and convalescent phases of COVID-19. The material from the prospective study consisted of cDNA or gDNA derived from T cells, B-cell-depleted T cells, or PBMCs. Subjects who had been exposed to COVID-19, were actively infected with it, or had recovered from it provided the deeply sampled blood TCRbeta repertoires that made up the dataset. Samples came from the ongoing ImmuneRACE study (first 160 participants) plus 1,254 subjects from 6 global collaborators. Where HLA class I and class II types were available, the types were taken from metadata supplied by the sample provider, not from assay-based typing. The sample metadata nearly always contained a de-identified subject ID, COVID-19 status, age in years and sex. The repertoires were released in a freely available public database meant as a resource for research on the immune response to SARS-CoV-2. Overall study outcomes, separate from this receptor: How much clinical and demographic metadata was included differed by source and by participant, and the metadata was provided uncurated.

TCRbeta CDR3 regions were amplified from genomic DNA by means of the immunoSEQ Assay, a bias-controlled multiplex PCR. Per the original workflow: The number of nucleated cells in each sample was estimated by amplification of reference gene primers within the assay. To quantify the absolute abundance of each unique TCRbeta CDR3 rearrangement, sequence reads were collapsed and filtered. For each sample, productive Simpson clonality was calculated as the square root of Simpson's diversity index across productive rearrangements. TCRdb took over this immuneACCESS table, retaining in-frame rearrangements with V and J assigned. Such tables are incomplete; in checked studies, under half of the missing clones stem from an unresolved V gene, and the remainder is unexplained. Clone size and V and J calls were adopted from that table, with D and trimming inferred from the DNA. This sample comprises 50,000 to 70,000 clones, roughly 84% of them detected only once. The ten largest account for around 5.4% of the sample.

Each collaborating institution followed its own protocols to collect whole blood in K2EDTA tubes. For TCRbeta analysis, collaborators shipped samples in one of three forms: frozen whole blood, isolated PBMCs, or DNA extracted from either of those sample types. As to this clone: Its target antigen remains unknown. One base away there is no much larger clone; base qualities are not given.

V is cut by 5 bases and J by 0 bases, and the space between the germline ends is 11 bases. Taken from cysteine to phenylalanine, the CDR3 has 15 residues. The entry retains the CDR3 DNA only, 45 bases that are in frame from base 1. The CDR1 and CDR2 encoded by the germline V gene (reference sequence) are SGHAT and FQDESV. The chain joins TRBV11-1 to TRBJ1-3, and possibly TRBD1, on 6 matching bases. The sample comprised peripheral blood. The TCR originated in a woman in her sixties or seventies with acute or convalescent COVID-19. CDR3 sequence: CASSPRGSSGNTIYF. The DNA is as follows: TGTGCCAGCAGCCCGAGGGGGTCCTCTGGAAACACCATATATTTT.